This T cell receptor (beta chain) was obtained from a study of cytomegalovirus exposure and HLA in healthy donors (dated by TCRdb to the late 2010s). A note on the overall study: An earlier analysis of several hundred of the donors reported approximately 290 Gb of sequence data and 120 million or so unique TCR beta sequences from roughly 180 million T cells. An early release that covered about 600 HLA-typed donors contained 300 to 350 gigabases of sequencing data and 75 million to 100 million unique TCR sequences. Among the roughly 390 genotyped donors, around 81% belonged to the genetic ancestry cluster associated with self-reported Caucasian donors. The study aimed to test whether cataloging public T cell receptors could reveal signatures of past pathogen exposure. Using immunosequencing, the study profiled T cell repertoires from about 650 subjects and related those repertoires to cytomegalovirus serostatus. A separate validation cohort of 100 to 150 different subjects was used in addition to the 666-subject first cohort. To predict cytomegalovirus infection status, the study brought together high-throughput TCR immunosequencing, statistical association of individual TCRs with disease status, and machine learning. In a later analysis, previously published TCR beta repertoires from 666 donors were re-analyzed and high-resolution HLA genotyping was added so that TCR occurrence patterns could be studied. The later analysis used no new phenotypic data to find candidate immune exposures, relying instead on TCR beta sequences and their occurrence across donors. In an earlier analysis of about 590 of the donors, high-throughput TCR beta sequencing was used to judge whether each TCR beta V gene segment behaved as functional or pseudogenic. Donor age, sex, ethnicity and CMV serostatus were compiled together with the repertoire data. In a later genetic analysis, genome-wide SNP genotypes for about 60% of the 666 donors were used, and that subset was treated as a discovery cohort. All discovery cohort repertoires had been generated on a single sequencing platform. HLA typing included class I and class II loci at four-digit resolution. Typing coverage differed by locus: A, B, C, DRB1 and DQB1 were typed in roughly 620-630 donors, DQA1 in 500 to 550, DPA1 in over 600, and DPB1 in approximately 450. Roughly five DR-DQ haplotypes were handled as single units for association and clustering because linkage in the cohort was strong. Among about 360 genotyped donors of the cohort, an average of roughly 240,000 unique TCR beta nucleotide sequences were sequenced per donor, roughly 18% of them non-productive.

This clone was counted between two and nine times. Its binding antigen is unknown. Base qualities are not recorded, but no much larger clone differs from it by a single base. General study outcomes and caveats: Cytomegalovirus status was reported to be diagnosed by the classifier with high specificity and sensitivity in both the original and validation cohorts. The authors suggested that the approach could potentially be extended to other disease states and immunological phenotypes. Broadly in line with IMGT annotations, most TCR beta V segments showed up in productive rearrangements about 87% or about 30% of the time in an earlier analysis of some 590 of the donors. For the cohort, immune exposure information was limited to CMV serostatus. An association between a missense DCLRE1C variant and V-gene and J-gene trimming of TCR beta chains was found in a later genetic analysis and replicated in an independent cohort. Because HLA typing was missing for some donors at each locus, association tests included only the typed subset. Because the 87-base-pair reads could not distinguish some IMGT-functional V segments, including TRBV6-2 and TRBV6-3, those segments were excluded. The earlier analysis of nearly 600 of the donors excluded roughly 17 rarely observed V segments, including chromosome 9 orphons, because counts were too low. Correlated functional status among segregating V segments might be attributable to linkage disequilibrium, but an unknown experimental factor could not be ruled out. At a false discovery rate of 0.05, a later analysis linked around 15,000 TCR beta sequences to specific HLA alleles. The sequencing pipeline was judged likely to have produced a cluster of highly shared sequence variants as a technical artifact. Compared with equally common non-associated chains, HLA-associated TCR beta chains in a later analysis were more clonally expanded and had lower generation probabilities. In this cohort, only TCR beta chains were sequenced, and detectable features were limited by the absence of alpha or paired-chain data. In vitro tests confirmed that three of the cytomegalovirus-associated TCR beta chains recognize cytomegalovirus antigens. In a later analysis, TCR association rates were found to vary across HLA loci, with the most associated TCRs seen for DRB1 alleles and the fewest for HLA-C alleles. According to a later genetic analysis, donors in an Asian-associated ancestry cluster had fewer N-insertions in productive TCRs than the approximately 650-donor mean. In a later analysis, several top co-occurrence clusters were reported to appear linked to parvovirus B19, influenza, CMV and Epstein-Barr virus. Most TCR sequences were seen in very few donors, while some public TCRs were found in many individuals. Strong co-occurrence of HLA alleles, especially DR and DQ, made assigning TCR associations to individual alleles difficult. A further reported finding was that TCR beta sequences accurately predicted the HLA-A and HLA-B alleles for most subjects in the first cohort. Presence/absence analyses assumed roughly uniform sequencing depth across donors, an assumption that may not hold. In a later analysis, most CMV-associated TCR beta chains were found to appear HLA-restricted, with HLA associations seemingly driven largely by CMV exposure. The study listed 150 to 200 TCR beta chains as associated with cytomegalovirus.

The cohort consisted of approximately 670 healthy bone marrow donors. Cohort members were all nominally healthy when sampled, although unrecorded immune exposures were likely present. The donor was CMV seropositive and was included in the group of 250 to 350 seropositive cohort members. A peripheral blood sample was provided by each donor, and peripheral blood mononuclear cells were used for TCR beta sequencing. Genomic DNA extraction from the blood cell samples was performed with the Qiagen DNeasy Blood Extraction Kit. Ends trimmed: V by 6 bases, J by 0 bases; bases unmatched to a gene: 6. The germline V gene sets CDR1 to MDHEN and CDR2 to SYDVKM. The CDR3, cysteine through phenylalanine, is 16 amino acids long. Only the CDR3 part of the read is kept: 48 bases, read in frame from the first base. The method was the immunoSEQ multiplex PCR assay. A mixture of 60 forward primers for TCR Vbeta segments and 13 reverse primers for TCR Jbeta segments was used in the multiplex PCR. A multiplex PCR assay on genomic DNA amplified the CDR3 region of rearranged TCR beta genes. On the Illumina HiSeq System, the amplified TCR beta libraries were sequenced as 87-base-pair reads. In the paper's pipeline: A later analysis counted approximately 84 million unique TCR beta chains across the 640 or so repertoires, and around 12 million of these chains were shared by at least two donors. A nearest-neighbor algorithm error-corrected the raw reads and collapsed the reads into unique sequences, merging closely related sequences to remove PCR and sequencing errors. Alignment of CDR3 sequences to IMGT reference sequences was used to assign V, D and J gene segments. For a sequence to be retained, a match of at least six nucleotides to both a V gene segment and a J gene segment was required. Rearrangements were classified as productive when the CDR3 lacked stop codons and remained in frame with V and J, and all other rearrangements were classified as non-productive. Following IMGT convention, CDR3 was defined as the stretch from the second conserved V-encoded cysteine to the conserved J-encoded phenylalanine. Sequences without an unambiguous match to a single V gene segment were excluded from the earlier analysis of a few hundred of the donors. In an earlier analysis of some 590 of the donors, a V segment was called functional when productive rearrangements were above 56.7%, and segregating when the standard deviation between donors exceeded 5%. To diagnose cytomegalovirus status from the catalog of TCR beta chain sequences, a statistical classification framework was built. V and J gene assignment, in a later analysis, came from comparing TCR nucleotide sequences with IMGT/GENE-DB human TR gene sequences. A later analysis assigned CDR3 sequences and most-parsimonious VDJ recombination scenarios with the TCRdist pipeline. In a later analysis, every TCR beta chain was defined by the combination of its CDR3 amino acid sequence and its V-gene family, and reads without a unique V-gene family were dropped. A later analysis removed several hundred highly shared, low-generation-probability nucleotide sequences to deal with suspected cross-contamination and a sequencing artifact. In a later analysis, a clonal expansion index was calculated for each public chain from normalized within-repertoire ranks of inferred template counts. In a later analysis, generation probabilities were computed with a VDJ recombination model fitted to out-of-frame rearrangements, and the resulting probabilities were checked against IGoR. In a later analysis, hypergeometric tests were used to score TCR-TCR, TCR-HLA and TCR-CMV co-occurrence, with a repertoire-size bias correction applied to TCR pairs. In a later analysis, false discovery rates were estimated by permuting HLA or CMV assignments 20 times. A later analysis grouped co-occurring TCRs with DBSCAN, adding TCRdist sequence similarity when clustering within HLA-allele-positive subsets. Co-occurrence clustering excluded repertoires with fewer than 30,000 or more than 120,000 public chains, plus five with anomalous nucleotide sharing. As stored in TCRdb, this immuneACCESS dataset retains in-frame rearrangements with V and J assigned. A fraction of the clones does not appear; measured against another copy, unresolved V genes explain less than half of the discrepancy, and the remainder lacks a known reason. The V and J calls and clone size were taken over from that table, and D and trimming were inferred from the DNA. Within this sample are about 130,000 clones, with approximately 80% of them counted one time only. Around 9.9% of the sample is in the top ten clones.

This receptor was obtained from a man aged 25 to 40 in good health and CMV-seropositive. The rearranged segments are TRBV28 and TRBJ1-3; 9 middle bases align to TRBD1. The sequenced sample was PBMCs. The encoded CDR3 is CASRRTGGNSGNTIYF. The DNA sequence reads TGTGCCAGCAGGCGCACAGGGGGCAACTCTGGAAACACCATATATTTT.